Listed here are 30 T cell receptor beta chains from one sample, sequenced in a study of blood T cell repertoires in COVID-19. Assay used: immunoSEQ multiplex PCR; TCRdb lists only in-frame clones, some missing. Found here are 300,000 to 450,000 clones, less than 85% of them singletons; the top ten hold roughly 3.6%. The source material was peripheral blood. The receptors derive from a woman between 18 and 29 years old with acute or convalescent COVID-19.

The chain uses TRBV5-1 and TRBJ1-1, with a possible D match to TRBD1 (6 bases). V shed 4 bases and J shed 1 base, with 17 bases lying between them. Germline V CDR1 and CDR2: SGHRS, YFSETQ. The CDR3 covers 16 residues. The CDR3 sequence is CASSPSDRLTNTEAFF. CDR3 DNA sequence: TGCGCCAGCAGCCCATCCGACAGGCTAACGAACACTGAAGCTTTCTTT. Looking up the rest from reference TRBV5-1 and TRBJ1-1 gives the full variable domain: KAGVTQTPRYLIKTRGQQVTLSCSPISGHRSVSWYQQTPGQGLQFLFEYFSETQRNKGNFPGRFSGRQFSNSRSEMNVSTLELGDSALYLCASSPSDRLTNTEAFFGQGTRLTVV.

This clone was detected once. The CDR3 spells CASSRTTDRANTEAFF. Here the CDR3 DNA reads TGCGCCAGCAGCCGAACGACGGACAGGGCGAACACTGAAGCTTTCTTT. V is TRBV5-1 and J is TRBJ1-1; 8 bases match TRBD1. The CDR3 loop spans 16 amino acids. V was pared by 4 bases and J by 1 base, with 9 bases of the junction left unmatched. CDR1 is SGHRS, CDR2 YFSETQ, per germline.

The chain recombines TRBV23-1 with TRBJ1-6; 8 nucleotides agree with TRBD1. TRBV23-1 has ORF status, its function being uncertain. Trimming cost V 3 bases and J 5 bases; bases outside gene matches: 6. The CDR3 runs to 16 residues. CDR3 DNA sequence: TGCGCCAGCAGTCAGCCGGGACAGGAAGATAATTCACCCCTCCACTTT. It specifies CASSQPGQEDNSPLHF.

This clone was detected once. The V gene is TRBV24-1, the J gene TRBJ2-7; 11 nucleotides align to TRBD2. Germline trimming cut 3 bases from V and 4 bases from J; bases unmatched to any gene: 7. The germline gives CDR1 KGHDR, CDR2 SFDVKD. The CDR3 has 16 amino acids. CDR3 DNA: TGTGCCACCAGTGATCCGACGACTAGCGGGGATTACGAGCAGTACTTC. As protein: CATSDPTTSGDYEQYF.

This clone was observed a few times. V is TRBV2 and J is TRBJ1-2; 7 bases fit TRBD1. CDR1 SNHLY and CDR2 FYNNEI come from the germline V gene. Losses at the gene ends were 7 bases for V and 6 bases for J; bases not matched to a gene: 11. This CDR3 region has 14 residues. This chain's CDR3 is CASTPTGPWDGYTF. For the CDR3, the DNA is TGTGCCAGCACCCCGACAGGGCCTTGGGATGGCTACACCTTC.

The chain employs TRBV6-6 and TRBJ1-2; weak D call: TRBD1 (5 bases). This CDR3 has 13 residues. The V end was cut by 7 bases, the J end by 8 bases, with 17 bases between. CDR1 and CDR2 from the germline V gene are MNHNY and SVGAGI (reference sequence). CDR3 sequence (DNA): TGTGCCAGCACTGAGGAACAGGAAAACGGCTACACCTTC. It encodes CASTEEQENGYTF.

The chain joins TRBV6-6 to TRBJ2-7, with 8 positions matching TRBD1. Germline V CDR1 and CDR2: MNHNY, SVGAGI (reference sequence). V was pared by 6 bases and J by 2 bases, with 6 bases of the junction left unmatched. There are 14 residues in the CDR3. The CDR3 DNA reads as TGTGCCAGCAGGGCCGGGACAGGTACCTACGAGCAGTACTTC. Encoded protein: CASRAGTGTYEQYF.

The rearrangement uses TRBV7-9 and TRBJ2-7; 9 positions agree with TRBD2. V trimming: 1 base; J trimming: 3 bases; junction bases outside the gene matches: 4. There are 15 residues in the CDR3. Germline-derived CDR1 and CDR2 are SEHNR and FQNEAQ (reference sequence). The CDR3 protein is CASSLGLAGDYEQYF. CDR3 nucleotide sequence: TGTGCCAGCAGCTTAGGGTTAGCGGGGGACTACGAGCAGTACTTC. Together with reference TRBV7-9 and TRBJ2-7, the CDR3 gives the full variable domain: DTGVSQNPRHKITKRGQNVTFRCDPISEHNRLYWYRQTLGQGPEFLTYFQNEAQLEKSRLLSDRFSAERPKGSFSTLEIQRTEQGDSAMYLCASSLGLAGDYEQYFGPGTRLTVT.

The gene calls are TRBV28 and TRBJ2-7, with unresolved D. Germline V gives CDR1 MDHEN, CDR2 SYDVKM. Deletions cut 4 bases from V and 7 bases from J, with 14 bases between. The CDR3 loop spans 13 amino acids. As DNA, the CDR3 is TGTGCCAGCAGTTCACCACCCGGTTGGGAGCAGTACTTC. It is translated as CASSSPPGWEQYF.

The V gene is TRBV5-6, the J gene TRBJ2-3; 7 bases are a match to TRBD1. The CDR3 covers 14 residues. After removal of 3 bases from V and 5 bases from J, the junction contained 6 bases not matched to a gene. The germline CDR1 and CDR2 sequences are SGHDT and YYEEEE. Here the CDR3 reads CASSSLTGQDTQYF. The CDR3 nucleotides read TGTGCCAGCAGCTCCCTGACAGGGCAAGATACGCAGTATTTT.

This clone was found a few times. The CDR3 reads CASSRGTGGNSPLHF. The CDR3 nucleotides read TGTGCCAGCAGCAGAGGGACAGGCGGAAATTCACCCCTCCACTTT. V usage is TRBV9 and J usage is TRBJ1-6, with 8 bases aligning to TRBD1. V lost 4 bases to trimming and J lost 7 bases; unmatched junction nucleotides: 7. From germline, CDR1 is SGDLS and CDR2 YYNGEE. CDR3 length: 15 residues. The whole variable domain, remainder taken from reference TRBV9 and TRBJ1-6, is DSGVTQTPKHLITATGQRVTLRCSPRSGDLSVYWYQQSLDQGLQFLIQYYNGEERAKGNILERFSAQQFPDLHSELNLSSLELGDSALYFCASSRGTGGNSPLHFGNGTRLTVT.

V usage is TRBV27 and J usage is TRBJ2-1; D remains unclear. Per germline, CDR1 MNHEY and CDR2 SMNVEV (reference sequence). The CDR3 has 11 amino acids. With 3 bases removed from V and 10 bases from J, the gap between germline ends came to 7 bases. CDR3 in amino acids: CASSFLSEQFF. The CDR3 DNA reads TGTGCCAGCAGTTTCTTGAGCGAGCAGTTCTTC.

The CDR3 DNA reads as TGTGCCAGCAGTTTCTCTGGTATCGGTCCGCAGTATTTT. Amino acids: CASSFSGIGPQYF. The V and J genes are TRBV27 and TRBJ2-3; D is ambiguous. CDR1 and CDR2 from the germline V gene are MNHEY and SMNVEV (reference sequence). Trimming cost V 3 bases and J 10 bases, with 14 bases left between them. The CDR3 consists of 13 residues.

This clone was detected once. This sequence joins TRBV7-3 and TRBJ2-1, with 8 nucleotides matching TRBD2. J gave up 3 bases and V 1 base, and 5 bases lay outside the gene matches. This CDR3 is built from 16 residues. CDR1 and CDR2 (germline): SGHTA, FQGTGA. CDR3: CASSLNSGAFYNEQFF. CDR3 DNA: TGTGCCAGCAGCTTAAATAGCGGGGCCTTCTACAATGAGCAGTTCTTC.

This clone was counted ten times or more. The CDR3 spells CSASPQSGITNYGYTF. For the CDR3, the DNA is TGCAGTGCTAGTCCCCAGTCGGGTATTACTAACTATGGCTACACCTTC. This chain joins TRBV20-1 and TRBJ1-2; D unresolved. The germline V and J ends were trimmed by 3 bases and 0 bases, with 17 bases remaining between them. The CDR3 extends over 16 amino acids. Germline V CDR1 and CDR2: DFQATT, SNEGSKA (reference sequence).

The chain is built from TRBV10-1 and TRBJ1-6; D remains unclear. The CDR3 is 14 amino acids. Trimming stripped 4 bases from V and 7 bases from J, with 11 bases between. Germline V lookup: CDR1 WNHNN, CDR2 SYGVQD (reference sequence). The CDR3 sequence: CASSVGVWNSPLHF. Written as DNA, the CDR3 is TGCGCCAGCAGTGTCGGGGTTTGGAATTCACCCCTCCACTTT.

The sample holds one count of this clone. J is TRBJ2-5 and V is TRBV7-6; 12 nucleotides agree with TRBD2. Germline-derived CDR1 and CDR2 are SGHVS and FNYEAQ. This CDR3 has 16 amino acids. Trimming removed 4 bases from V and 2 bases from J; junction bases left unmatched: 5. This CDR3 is CASSSDLAGGQETQYF. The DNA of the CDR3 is TGTGCCAGCAGCTCCGATCTAGCGGGAGGGCAAGAGACCCAGTACTTC. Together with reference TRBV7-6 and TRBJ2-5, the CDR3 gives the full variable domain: GAGVSQSPRYKVTKRGQDVALRCDPISGHVSLYWYRQALGQGPEFLTYFNYEAQQDKSGLPNDRFSAERPEGSISTLTIQRTEQRDSAMYRCASSSDLAGGQETQYFGPGTRLLVL.

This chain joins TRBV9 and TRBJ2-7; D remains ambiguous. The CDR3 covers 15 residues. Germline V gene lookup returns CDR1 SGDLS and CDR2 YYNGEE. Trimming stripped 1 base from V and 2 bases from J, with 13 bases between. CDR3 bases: TGTGCCAGCAGCGTAAGCCCCGGCGGCCCCTACGAGCAGTACTTC. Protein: CASSVSPGGPYEQYF.

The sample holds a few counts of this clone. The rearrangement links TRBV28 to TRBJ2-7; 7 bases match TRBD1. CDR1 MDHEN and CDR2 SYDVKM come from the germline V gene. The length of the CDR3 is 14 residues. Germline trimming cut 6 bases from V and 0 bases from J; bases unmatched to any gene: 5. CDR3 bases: TGTGCCAGCAGGACAGGGCCAAGCTCCTACGAGCAGTACTTC. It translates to CASRTGPSSYEQYF.

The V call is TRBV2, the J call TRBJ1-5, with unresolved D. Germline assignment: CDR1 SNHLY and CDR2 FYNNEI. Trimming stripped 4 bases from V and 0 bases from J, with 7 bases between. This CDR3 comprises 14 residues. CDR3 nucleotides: TGTGCCAGCAGTGCCGGTTATAGCAATCAGCCCCAGCATTTT. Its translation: CASSAGYSNQPQHF.

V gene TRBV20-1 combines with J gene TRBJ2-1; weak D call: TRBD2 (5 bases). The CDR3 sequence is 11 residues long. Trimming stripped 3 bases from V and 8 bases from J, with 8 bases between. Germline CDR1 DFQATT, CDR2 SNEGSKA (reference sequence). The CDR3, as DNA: TGCAGTGCTAGCTCGGGGTATGAGCAGTTCTTC. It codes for CSASSGYEQFF.

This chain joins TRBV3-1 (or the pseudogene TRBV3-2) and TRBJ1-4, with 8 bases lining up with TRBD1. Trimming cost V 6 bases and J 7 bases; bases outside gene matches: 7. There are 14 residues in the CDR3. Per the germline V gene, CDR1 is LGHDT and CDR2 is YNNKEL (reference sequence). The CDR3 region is CASRDRGGAEKLFF. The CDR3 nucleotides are TGTGCCAGCAGAGACAGGGGAGGAGCTGAAAAACTGTTTTTT.

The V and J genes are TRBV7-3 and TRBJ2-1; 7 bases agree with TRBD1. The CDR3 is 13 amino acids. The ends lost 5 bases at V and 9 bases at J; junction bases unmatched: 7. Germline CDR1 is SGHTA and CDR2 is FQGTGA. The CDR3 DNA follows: TGTGCCAGCAGCCCTAGGGGGCAGACTGAGCAGTTCTTC. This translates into CASSPRGQTEQFF. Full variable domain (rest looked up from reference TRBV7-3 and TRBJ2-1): GAGVSQTPSNKVTEKGKYVELRCDPISGHTALYWYRQSLGQGPEFLIYFQGTGAADDSGLPNDRFFAVRPEGSVSTLKIQRTERGDSAVYLCASSPRGQTEQFFGPGTRLTVL.

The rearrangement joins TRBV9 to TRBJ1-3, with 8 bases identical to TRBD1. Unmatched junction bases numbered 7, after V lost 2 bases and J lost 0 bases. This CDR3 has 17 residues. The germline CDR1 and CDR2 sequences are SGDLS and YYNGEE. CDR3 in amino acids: CASSVDRDKSSGNTIYF. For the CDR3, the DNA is TGTGCCAGCAGCGTGGACAGGGACAAGAGCTCTGGAAACACCATATATTTT.

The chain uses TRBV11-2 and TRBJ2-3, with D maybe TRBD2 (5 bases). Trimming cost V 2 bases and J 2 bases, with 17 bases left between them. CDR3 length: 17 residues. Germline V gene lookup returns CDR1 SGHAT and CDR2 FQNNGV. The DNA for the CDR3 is TGTGCCAGCAGCTTACCCCCGGAGGCTCCCCTCACAGATACGCAGTATTTT. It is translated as CASSLPPEAPLTDTQYF.

The CDR3: CASRDGGTGELFF. The CDR3 DNA reads as TGTGCCAGCAGGGACGGGGGGACCGGGGAGCTGTTTTTT. V is TRBV2 and J is TRBJ2-2; 7 nucleotides align to TRBD2. V lost 6 bases and J lost 5; bases outside the gene matches: 3. Germline V gives CDR1 SNHLY, CDR2 FYNNEI. The CDR3 loop spans 13 amino acids.

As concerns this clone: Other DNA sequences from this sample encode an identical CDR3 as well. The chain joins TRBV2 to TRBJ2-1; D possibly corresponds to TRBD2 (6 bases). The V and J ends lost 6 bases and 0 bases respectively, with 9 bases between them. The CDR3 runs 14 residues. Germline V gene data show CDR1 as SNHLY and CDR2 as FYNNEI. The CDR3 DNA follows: TGTGCCAGCAGAGGGGACTCCTCCTACAATGAGCAGTTCTTC. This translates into CASRGDSSYNEQFF.

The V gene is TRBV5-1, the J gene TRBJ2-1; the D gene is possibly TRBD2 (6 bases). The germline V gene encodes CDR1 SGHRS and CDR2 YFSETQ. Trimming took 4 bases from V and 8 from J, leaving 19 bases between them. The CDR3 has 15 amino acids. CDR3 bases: TGCGCCAGCAGCGGCCGGGACTCCCTTTCCGATGAGCAGTTCTTC. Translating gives CASSGRDSLSDEQFF.

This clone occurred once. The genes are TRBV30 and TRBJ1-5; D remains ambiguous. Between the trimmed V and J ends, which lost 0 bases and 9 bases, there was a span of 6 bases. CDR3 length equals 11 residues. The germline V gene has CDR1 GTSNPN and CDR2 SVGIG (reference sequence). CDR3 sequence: CAWSVRGPQHF. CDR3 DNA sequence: TGTGCCTGGAGTGTGAGAGGGCCCCAGCATTTT.

This CDR3 is CASSPTQGSKRYTF. The CDR3, as DNA: TGCGCCAGCAGCCCAACACAGGGTTCTAAGCGCTACACCTTC. This chain joins TRBV5-1 and TRBJ1-2, with D possibly TRBD1 on 6 matching bases. V was shortened by 4 bases and J by 9 bases, with 19 bases between the two germline ends. This CDR3 comprises 14 residues. The germline CDR1 and CDR2 sequences are SGHRS and YFSETQ.